The 29 T cell receptor beta chains below were found in one sample sequenced in a study of T-cell memory formation after mild COVID-19. One entry per CDR3 protein, called by TCRdb with MiXCR from the 5' RACE reads. The profile shows around 410,000 distinct CDR3 sequences, around a quarter of them singletons. The sequenced sample consisted of PBMCs or a T cell subset sorted from them (not recorded which). Receptors were obtained from an adult woman who had mild COVID-19 (a few samples of this study predate the infection). Cell type and time point are not known.

V is TRBV5-1 and J is TRBJ1-1, with a weak D call TRBD1 (6 bases). Germline V gives CDR1 SGHRS, CDR2 YFSETQ. The CDR3 consists of 14 residues. Trimming left V 0 bases short and J 5 bases short, with 11 bases between. CDR3 in amino acids: CASSLEGGWTEAFF. The DNA for the CDR3 is TGCGCCAGCAGCTTGGAAGGGGGATGGACTGAAGCTTTCTTT. The entire variable domain, with the rest obtained from reference TRBV5-1 and TRBJ1-1, is as follows: KAGVTQTPRYLIKTRGQQVTLSCSPISGHRSVSWYQQTPGQGLQFLFEYFSETQRNKGNFPGRFSGRQFSNSRSEMNVSTLELGDSALYLCASSLEGGWTEAFFGQGTRLTVV.

At least ten counts were recorded for this clonotype. V gene TRBV7-3 combines with J gene TRBJ1-1; D possibly corresponds to TRBD1 (5 bases). This CDR3 has 14 residues. V shed 1 base and J shed 3 bases, with 9 bases lying between them. Per germline, CDR1 SGHTA and CDR2 FQGTGA. The CDR3 spells CASSLMGRDTEAFF. Written as DNA, the CDR3 is TGTGCCAGCAGCTTAATGGGCAGGGACACTGAAGCTTTCTTT.

In its sample, this clonotype was seen many times. The chain joins TRBV5-1 to TRBJ1-1; D is perhaps TRBD1 (5 bases). The CDR3 sequence is 15 residues long. CDR1 is SGHRS and CDR2 is YFSETQ in the germline V gene. Trimming pared 6 bases from V and 0 bases from J, leaving 15 bases between. CDR3 DNA sequence: TGCGCCAGCATGACCGGCGGGGGGATGAACACTGAAGCTTTCTTT. Residues: CASMTGGGMNTEAFF.

The table lists this clonotype with a few counts. The J gene is TRBJ2-5, the V gene TRBV4-3; 7 bases fit TRBD1. The V and J ends lost 4 bases and 2 bases, in that order; junction bases with no gene match: 4. This CDR3 contains 14 residues. CDR1 LGHNA and CDR2 YSLEER come from the germline V gene. CDR3 nucleotides: TGCGCCAGCAGCCGTCGGACAGGTCAAGAGACCCAGTACTTC. Encoded protein: CASSRRTGQETQYF.

This clonotype was picked up a small number of times. The chain carries TRBV28 and TRBJ1-1; D might be TRBD1 (5 bases). This CDR3 spans 14 amino acids. Germline V gene data show CDR1 as MDHEN and CDR2 as SYDVKM. Trimming pared 7 bases from V and 4 bases from J, leaving 16 bases between. The CDR3 loop reads CASIEWRGGTEAFF. The CDR3 DNA sequence: TGTGCCAGCATCGAATGGAGGGGAGGCACTGAAGCTTTCTTT.

This clonotype was observed at least ten times. This chain connects TRBV7-6 to TRBJ2-7; TRBD1 agrees at 7 bases. The V gene's germline CDR1 is SGHVS and CDR2 FNYEAQ. The CDR3 length is 15 residues. V lost 6 bases and J lost 1; bases outside the gene matches: 9. Here the CDR3 DNA reads TGTGCCAGCAGTTCCAATACGGGACAGTCCTACGAGCAGTACTTC. Translating it yields CASSSNTGQSYEQYF.

The rearrangement joins TRBV5-1 to TRBJ1-1; no clear D. CDR3 length equals 14 residues. Per germline, CDR1 SGHRS and CDR2 YFSETQ. V lost 2 bases, J lost 3 bases, and 11 bases lay in between. The CDR3 DNA is TGCGCCAGCAGCTTCACAGCGAGGGACACTGAAGCTTTCTTT. Translation: CASSFTARDTEAFF.

This clonotype was seen only a few times. The CDR3 is CASRNRAGGELFF. As DNA, the CDR3 is TGTGCCAGCAGGAACAGGGCTGGCGGGGAGCTGTTTTTT. This chain links TRBV14 with TRBJ2-2, with D possibly TRBD1 on 6 matching bases. This CDR3 is 13 amino acids long. The V end lost 6 bases, the J end lost 7 bases, and 12 bases lay between the germline ends. Per germline, CDR1 SGHDN and CDR2 FVKESK.

This clonotype occurred a few times. V and J are TRBV11-2 and TRBJ2-1; TRBD2 matches at 11 bases. Per the germline V gene, CDR1 is SGHAT and CDR2 is FQNNGV. The CDR3 is 15 amino acids. The ends lost 4 bases at V and 4 bases at J; junction bases unmatched: 3. The CDR3 loop is CASSYLAGGYNEQFF. Here the CDR3 DNA reads TGTGCCAGCAGCTACCTAGCGGGAGGTTACAATGAGCAGTTCTTC.

V gene TRBV10-3 combines with J gene TRBJ2-1; 10 bases align to TRBD2. Germline V gene data show CDR1 as ENHRY and CDR2 as SYGVKD. V dropped 10 bases and J dropped 4; count of bases not matched to a gene: 7. The CDR3 is made up of 14 amino acids. The DNA of the CDR3 is TGTGCCACCCTGAGCGGGAGGGCGTACAATGAGCAGTTCTTC. Translation gives CATLSGRAYNEQFF.

The chain couples TRBV7-8 to TRBJ2-3, with a tentative D call TRBD2 (5 bases). The CDR3 totals 14 residues. Trimming removed 1 base from V and 5 bases from J, with 10 bases in between. Germline CDR1 SGHVS, CDR2 FQNEAQ. The CDR3 DNA reads as TGTGCCAGCAGCTTAGTCGGAGGCGTAGATACGCAGTATTTT. Translation gives CASSLVGGVDTQYF.

This chain uses TRBV4-1 with TRBJ2-5, with no clear D. The germline V gene has CDR1 MGHRA and CDR2 YSYEKL. The V gene lost 0 bases and the J gene lost 2 bases, with 4 bases spanning the gap. The CDR3 sequence is 13 residues long. CDR3 coding DNA: TGCGCCAGCAGCCAAGATCAGCAAGAGACCCAGTACTTC. The encoded protein is CASSQDQQETQYF.

This clonotype was detected a few times. The chain's CDR3 is CASSQDWSGIVGIYEQYF. The CDR3 DNA sequence: TGCGCCAGCAGCCAAGATTGGTCAGGCATAGTCGGTATATACGAGCAGTACTTC. V and J are TRBV4-3 and TRBJ2-7; D unclear. The CDR3 contains 18 residues. Germline CDR1 is LGHNA and CDR2 is YSLEER. V lost 0 bases, J lost 4 bases, and 22 bases lay in between.

The rearrangement links TRBV12-3 or TRBV12-4 to TRBJ2-5, with 11 bases aligning to TRBD2. Germline trimming cut 5 bases from V and 4 bases from J; bases unmatched to any gene: 6. The CDR3 covers 15 residues. The CDR3 loop is CASSPSGLAVETQYF. CDR3 coding DNA: TGTGCCAGCAGTCCATCGGGACTAGCGGTAGAGACCCAGTACTTC.

This clonotype occurred a few times. The chain recombines TRBV10-3 with TRBJ2-5, with D tentatively TRBD2 (6 bases). CDR1 is ENHRY, CDR2 SYGVKD, per germline. The CDR3 extends over 13 amino acids. V was shortened by 6 bases and J by 3 bases, with 11 bases between the two germline ends. CDR3 bases: TGTGCCATCAGCATAGCGGAAAAAGAGACCCAGTACTTC. As protein: CAISIAEKETQYF.

The sample holds a few counts of this clonotype. The chain joins TRBV24-1 to TRBJ2-2, with D possibly TRBD1 on 6 matching bases. Germline V gene lookup returns CDR1 KGHDR and CDR2 SFDVKD. The CDR3 has 14 residues. Trimming cost V 4 bases and J 6 bases, with 11 bases left between them. In DNA form, the CDR3 reads TGTGCCACCAGTGACCAAAACAGGGCCGGGGAGCTGTTTTTT. Translated: CATSDQNRAGELFF.

The genes are TRBV20-1 and TRBJ1-1; D gene uncertain. Germline values: CDR1 DFQATT, CDR2 SNEGSKA (reference sequence). The V end lost 1 base, the J end lost 3 bases, and 15 bases lay between the germline ends. CDR3 length: 15 residues. CDR3 bases: TGCAGTGCTAGAGGGGCTGGAGGTAGTGACACTGAAGCTTTCTTT. It yields the protein CSARGAGGSDTEAFF.

This clonotype was found a few times. The CDR3 sequence: CASSLVSGAWGYTF. CDR3 DNA sequence: TGTGCCAGCAGCTTAGTGTCGGGGGCCTGGGGCTACACCTTC. The chain has TRBV7-9 and TRBJ1-2; tentatively, D is TRBD1 (6 bases). The V end was cut by 1 base, the J end by 8 bases, with 14 bases between. The CDR3 loop spans 14 amino acids. Germline CDR1 and CDR2: SEHNR and FQNEAQ (reference sequence).

This clonotype turned up a few times. This sequence joins TRBV5-4 and TRBJ1-1; possible D gene TRBD1, 6 bases. Germline V gene lookup returns CDR1 SGHNT and CDR2 YYREEE (reference sequence). V lost 6 bases to trimming and J lost 0 bases, with 21 bases between them. The CDR3 has 17 residues. CDR3 bases: TGTGCCAGCATCCCTAAGGGGGTCGGGGGGCTGAACACTGAAGCTTTCTTT. This codes for CASIPKGVGGLNTEAFF.

This clonotype was seen once. The chain couples TRBV6-6 to TRBJ2-7; D assignment may be TRBD1 or TRBD2 (5 bases each). CDR3 length: 20 amino acids. Germline loops: CDR1 MNHNY, CDR2 SVGAGI (reference sequence). Trimming left V 2 bases short and J 4 bases short, with 30 bases between. The CDR3 nucleotides read TGTGCCAGCAGTTACACATACCCTGGGACCAGACATCCACCCCCGTACGAGCAGTACTTC. This encodes CASSYTYPGTRHPPPYEQYF.

The rearrangement links TRBV6-5 to TRBJ2-7; 8 nucleotides line up with TRBD1. The germline V gene encodes CDR1 MNHEY and CDR2 SVGAGI. Losses at the gene ends were 4 bases for V and 6 bases for J; bases not matched to a gene: 8. This CDR3 spans 14 amino acids. CDR3 in DNA: TGTGCCAGCAGTTTCAGACAGGGGTGGTTCGAGCAGTACTTC. Amino acids: CASSFRQGWFEQYF.

There are a few counts of this clonotype. This chain links TRBV6-2 or TRBV6-3 with TRBJ1-2, with D possibly matching TRBD1 (6 bases). Germline CDR1 reads MNHEY; CDR2 reads SVGEGT. Trimming took off 6 bases at V and 3 bases at J, with 8 bases between the two ends. This CDR3 spans 12 amino acids. The CDR3 bases are TGTGCCAGCAGCGGACAGCACTATGGCTACACCTTC. Amino acids: CASSGQHYGYTF.

This clonotype was seen only a few times. The chain links TRBV6-6 to TRBJ1-1; maybe TRBD1 (5 bases). Trimming took 0 bases from V and 1 from J, leaving 6 bases between them. The CDR3 has 14 residues. Germline assignment: CDR1 MNHNY and CDR2 SVGAGI (reference sequence). In DNA, the CDR3 is TGTGCCAGCAGTTACTCTCAGGGGAACACTGAAGCTTTCTTT. Its protein is CASSYSQGNTEAFF.

The chain carries TRBV5-1 and TRBJ2-7; D perhaps matches TRBD1 (6 bases). Germline V gives CDR1 SGHRS, CDR2 YFSETQ. V lost 2 bases and J 3 bases, leaving 15 bases between the germline ends. The CDR3 loop spans 15 amino acids. This CDR3 is CASSLEEGHFYEQYF. DNA for the CDR3: TGCGCCAGCAGCTTAGAAGAGGGACACTTCTACGAGCAGTACTTC.

The chain links TRBV20-1 to TRBJ2-1; a possible D gene is TRBD2 (6 bases). Trimming shortened V by 5 bases and J by 0 bases, and 14 bases separated the two germline ends. This CDR3 is built from 15 residues. Germline lookup yields CDR1 DFQATT and CDR2 SNEGSKA (reference sequence). The CDR3 DNA reads as TGCAGTGCTTCATGGGGGACTGGCTCCTACAATGAGCAGTTCTTC. Translating gives CSASWGTGSYNEQFF.

This clonotype has a handful of counts. The chain combines TRBV11-2 with TRBJ2-1; the match to TRBD2 covers 7 bases. The germline gives CDR1 SGHAT, CDR2 FQNNGV. The CDR3 runs to 18 residues. With 0 bases clipped from V and 7 bases from J, the junction kept 15 bases outside the gene matches. CDR3 DNA sequence: TGTGCCAGCAGCTTAGAGGGGTCGGGGAGGGGTGGACAAAATGAGCAGTTCTTC. Its protein product is CASSLEGSGRGGQNEQFF.

The V gene is TRBV12-3 or TRBV12-4, the J gene TRBJ1-2; D unclear. V lost 10 bases and J lost 7, with 13 bases in between. This CDR3 region has 11 residues. The CDR3 DNA sequence: TGTGCCACTACACGCCGGAGTGGCTACACCTTC. Residues: CATTRRSGYTF.

The chain couples TRBV5-1 to TRBJ2-7; D is possibly TRBD1 or TRBD2 (5 bases each). Germline V gene lookup returns CDR1 SGHRS and CDR2 YFSETQ. The CDR3 is made up of 15 amino acids. Trimming removed 4 bases from V and 3 bases from J, with 17 bases in between. In DNA, the CDR3 is TGCGCCAGCAGCCTTGGGGACGGACCCTTCTACGAGCAGTACTTC. Its translation: CASSLGDGPFYEQYF.

The gene calls are TRBV29-1 and TRBJ2-1; 7 bases agree with TRBD2. Trimming cost V 1 base and J 6 bases; bases outside gene matches: 6. Germline CDR1 is SQVTM and CDR2 is ANQGSEA. The CDR3 runs 14 residues. Here the CDR3 DNA reads TGCAGCGTTGAAGGGGAGGGGACTCCCAATGAGCAGTTCTTC. Translating gives CSVEGEGTPNEQFF.